Following are 13 T cell receptor beta chains from one sample sequenced in a study of shared clonotypes between healthy human individuals. Assay: immunoSEQ multiplex PCR; the TCRdb copy retains only in-frame clones and omits some. Here the sample spans roughly 1,000,000 clones, roughly 74% being singletons. Sequencing was done on a sample of memory CD4+ T cells from PBMCs. Specified subset: CD45RA-negative fraction. These receptors all stem from a man aged 18-30 years in good health. Some clones in this sample may be carry-over from other donors' samples.

V is TRBV5-1 and J is TRBJ2-3; TRBD2 matches at 9 bases. Germline V gives CDR1 SGHRS, CDR2 YFSETQ. Unmatched junction bases numbered 4, after V lost 0 bases and J lost 2 bases. This CDR3 contains 16 residues. The CDR3 loop reads CASSLGLAAITDTQYF. DNA for the CDR3: TGCGCCAGCAGCTTGGGACTAGCGGCCATCACAGATACGCAGTATTTT.

V usage is TRBV29-1 and J usage is TRBJ2-1, with D tentatively TRBD1 (6 bases). The length of the CDR3 is 13 residues. Looked up from germline, CDR1 is SQVTM and CDR2 is ANQGSEA. The V end lost 8 bases, the J end lost 10 bases, and 21 bases lay between the germline ends. The CDR3 loop is CSLGWDTAGEQFF. The CDR3, as DNA: TGCAGCCTGGGATGGGACACGGCAGGGGAGCAGTTCTTC.

For this clone: An end of the junction differs from the germline gene, which may be a read error. This chain uses TRBV18 with TRBJ1-1, with D maybe TRBD1 (5 bases). Germline V CDR1 and CDR2: KGHSH, LQKENI. The CDR3 runs 13 residues. CDR3 coding DNA: TGCGCGACTAAATCAACAGGTTTCACTGAAGCTTTCTTT. Its translation: CATKSTGFTEAFF.

V and J are TRBV5-6 and TRBJ1-1, with D hard to call. The length of the CDR3 is 14 residues. V gave up 6 bases and J gave up 0 bases, with 12 bases separating them. Germline V CDR1 and CDR2: SGHDT, YYEEEE. Written as DNA, the CDR3 is TGTGCCAGCAAGCCCGCAGGCCTGAACACTGAAGCTTTCTTT. Translating it yields CASKPAGLNTEAFF.

The chain carries TRBV18 and TRBJ2-7; D may be TRBD1 (5 bases). The V end lost 5 bases, the J end lost 5 bases, and 16 bases lay between the germline ends. This CDR3 is 14 amino acids long. Germline V CDR1 and CDR2: KGHSH, LQKENI. Here the CDR3 DNA reads TGTGCCAGCTCATGGACATTAGGGTTAGACGAGCAGTACTTC. Translated: CASSWTLGLDEQYF. The whole variable domain, filled in from reference TRBV18 and TRBJ2-7, reads NAGVMQNPRHLVRRRGQEARLRCSPMKGHSHVYWYRQLPEEGLKFMVYLQKENIIDESGMPKERFSAEFPKEGPSILRIQQVVRGDSAAYFCASSWTLGLDEQYFGPGTRLTVT.

As for this clone: Compared with germline, one end of the junction differs, possibly owing to a read error. The V call is TRBV28, the J call TRBJ2-7; D ambiguous. The CDR3 loop spans 12 amino acids. Germline V CDR1 and CDR2: MDHEN, SYDVKM. CDR3 coding DNA: TGTGCCAGCAGGCTTGGGCCTAAGGAGTTTTCCTTC. It codes for CASRLGPKEFSF.

On this clone itself: Other DNA sequences from this sample encode an identical CDR3 as well. V usage is TRBV19 and J usage is TRBJ2-1, with 8 bases identical to TRBD1. The CDR3 sequence is 16 residues long. Trimming cost V 5 bases and J 2 bases; bases outside gene matches: 8. The germline CDR1 and CDR2 sequences are LNHDA and SQIVND (reference sequence). The CDR3: CASSPGQGGTYNEQFF. The CDR3 coding sequence is TGTGCCAGTAGTCCCGGACAGGGAGGCACCTACAATGAGCAGTTCTTC.

V is TRBV19 and J is TRBJ1-2; D remains ambiguous. The ends were cut back, 3 bases at V and 1 base at J, with 9 bases in the middle. There are 14 residues in the CDR3. Germline CDR1 reads LNHDA; CDR2 reads SQIVND (reference sequence). The CDR3 protein is CASSIRGINYGYTF. CDR3 in DNA: TGTGCCAGTAGTATCCGGGGAATTAACTATGGCTACACCTTC.

The chain recombines TRBV7-2 with TRBJ2-2; tentative D call: TRBD1 (6 bases). The CDR3 extends over 16 amino acids. V shed 1 base and J shed 4 bases, with 13 bases lying between them. Germline CDR1 and CDR2: SGHTA and FQGNSA. The CDR3 sequence: CASSLEMLRGTGELFF. The CDR3 bases are TGTGCCAGCAGCTTAGAAATGCTCAGGGGCACCGGGGAGCTGTTTTTT. Looking up the rest from reference TRBV7-2 and TRBJ2-2 gives the full variable domain: GAGVSQSPSNKVTEKGKDVELRCDPISGHTALYWYRQSLGQGLEFLIYFQGNSAPDKSGLPSDRFSAERTGGSVSTLTIQRTQQEDSAVYLCASSLEMLRGTGELFFGEGSRLTVL.

The chain combines TRBV5-6 with TRBJ2-2, with TRBD2 matching 8 bases. CDR1 is SGHDT and CDR2 is YYEEEE in the germline V gene. V lost 7 bases to trimming and J lost 1 base; unmatched junction nucleotides: 6. This CDR3 is 15 amino acids long. For the CDR3, the DNA is TGTGCCAGCGCCCCTAGCGGGCAGAACACCGGGGAGCTGTTTTTT. Translation gives CASAPSGQNTGELFF.

V usage is TRBV4-1 and J usage is TRBJ2-7; D remains unclear. The germline CDR1 and CDR2 sequences are MGHRA and YSYEKL. Trimming pared 2 bases from V and 8 bases from J, leaving 10 bases between. The CDR3 is 12 amino acids. The CDR3 sequence: CASSQPGGKQYF. CDR3 coding DNA: TGCGCCAGCAGCCAACCTGGTGGGAAGCAGTACTTC.

This chain connects TRBV28 to TRBJ1-2, with 9 bases lining up with TRBD1. V lost 7 bases, J lost 2 bases, and 5 bases stayed unmatched. Looked up from germline, CDR1 is MDHEN and CDR2 is SYDVKM. The CDR3 has 14 amino acids. DNA for the CDR3: TGTGCCAGCACCGGGACAGGGCCAAACTATGGCTACACCTTC. This gives the protein CASTGTGPNYGYTF.

V gene TRBV18 combines with J gene TRBJ2-1; 8 bases line up with TRBD2. CDR3 size: 14 residues. Germline CDR1 is KGHSH and CDR2 is LQKENI. V was pared by 6 bases and J by 7 bases, with 8 bases of the junction left unmatched. CDR3 in DNA: TGTGCCAGCTCCCGCAGACCGGGAGGGAATGAGCAGTTCTTC. It specifies CASSRRPGGNEQFF.